This TCR beta chain was captured by sequencing in a study of CD8 T cells in Susac syndrome. This CDR3 has 15 residues. Trimming took 1 base from V and 7 from J, leaving 14 bases between them. Germline V lookup: CDR1 LGHDT, CDR2 YNNKEL (reference sequence). cDNA came from around 0.5 to 1 ug RNA primed by random hexamers. Amplification of TCR beta CDR3 used immunoSEQ multiplex PCR across 54 Vbeta and 13 Jbeta. TCRdb reprocessed the immunoSEQ multiplex PCR reads via MiXCR and lists one record per CDR3 protein. The sample shows 150,000 to 200,000 distinct CDR3 sequences, approximately 95% of them seen only once.

The sequenced material came from CD8+ T cells from PBMCs. This chain joins TRBV3-1 and TRBJ2-1; D unclear. The receptor's source is a human donor with Susac syndrome. CDR3 region: CASSQGSGRRNEQFF. Here the CDR3 DNA reads TGTGCCAGCAGCCAAGGATCGGGCAGGAGAAATGAGCAGTTCTTC.